Listed below are T cell receptor beta chains from one sample, sequenced in a study of PD-1 blockade in mismatch repair-deficient tumors. Produced via immunoSEQ multiplex PCR; TCRdb's table is partial and in-frame only. This table holds around 18,000 clones, 84% found once. The specimen was PBMCs, collected less than 25 weeks after starting pembrolizumab. Receptors were obtained from an adult with mismatch repair-deficient cancer. CDR3s include the opening cysteine and the closing phenylalanine or tryptophan.

V gene	J gene	CDR3 protein
TRBV5-8	TRBJ2-3	CASSPLVRPGTDTQYF
TRBV4-1	TRBJ2-2	CASSQDGGPNTGELFF
TRBV30	TRBJ1-2	CAWSVSGGPGGYTF
TRBV5-1	TRBJ2-7	CASSFGTSGSIEQYF
TRBV2	TRBJ1-2	CASRRTGTGGYTF
TRBV10-1	TRBJ2-7	CASAGTEGLAEQHYEQYF
TRBV27	TRBJ2-7	CASSFGLAAPYEQYF
TRBV18	TRBJ2-1	CASSFQNNEQFF
TRBV5-4	TRBJ2-7	CASSFGTSLPNYEQYF
TRBV28	.	CASSSAGTGTYEQYF
TRBV2	TRBJ2-1	CASSEGTDNEQFF